The 5 T cell receptor beta chains in this list originate from one sample, sequenced in a study of CD8 T cells in Susac syndrome. Random hexamers primed reverse transcription of about 0.5 to 1 ug RNA. TCRdb re-analysed the immunoSEQ multiplex PCR reads in MiXCR, keeping a single row per CDR3 protein. The sample carries around 130,000 distinct CDR3 sequences, nearly 96% recorded once. The sequencing input was CD4+ T cells from PBMCs. Every receptor here comes from a human donor with Susac syndrome.

This chain links TRBV29-1 with TRBJ1-2, with 8 bases identical to TRBD1. The V gene end was trimmed by 5 bases and the J gene end by 4 bases; junction bases not matched to a gene: 3. This CDR3 spans 12 amino acids. Germline assignment: CDR1 SQVTM and CDR2 ANQGSEA. CDR3 loop: CSVSGTGYGYTF. The CDR3 DNA follows: TGCAGCGTTTCCGGGACAGGCTATGGCTACACCTTC.

The V call is TRBV20-1, the J call TRBJ2-7, with D tentatively TRBD2 (5 bases). The ends were cut back, 2 bases at V and 4 bases at J, with 15 bases in the middle. Germline CDR1 is DFQATT and CDR2 is SNEGSKA (reference sequence). CDR3 length: 14 residues. The CDR3 DNA reads TGCAGTGCTAGAACTAGGACTGGGAATTACGAGCAGTACTTC. Translating gives CSARTRTGNYEQYF.

The gene calls are TRBV20-1 and TRBJ2-7, with TRBD2 matching 8 bases. The CDR3 is 12 amino acids. The V segment lost 5 bases and the J segment 6 bases; nucleotides outside the gene matches: 6. Germline values: CDR1 DFQATT, CDR2 SNEGSKA (reference sequence). The CDR3 region has the DNA TGCAGTGCTGGTAGCGGGAAAGGCGAGCAGTACTTC. Residues: CSAGSGKGEQYF.

For the CDR3, the DNA is TGTGCCAGCAGTGCCCGGAAGGCCAACACCATATATTTT. As protein: CASSARKANTIYF. The chain joins TRBV12-3 or TRBV12-4 to TRBJ1-3; the D is unclear. The CDR3 length is 13 residues. V lost 5 bases and J lost 7, with 12 bases in between.

The chain recombines TRBV9 with TRBJ2-1; no clear D gene. The CDR3 length is 14 residues. Germline CDR1 reads SGDLS; CDR2 reads YYNGEE. Trimming took off 5 bases at V and 6 bases at J, with 15 bases between the two ends. The CDR3 loop is CASRLDPSSNEQFF. The CDR3 region has the DNA TGTGCCAGCAGGCTGGACCCCTCGAGCAATGAGCAGTTCTTC.